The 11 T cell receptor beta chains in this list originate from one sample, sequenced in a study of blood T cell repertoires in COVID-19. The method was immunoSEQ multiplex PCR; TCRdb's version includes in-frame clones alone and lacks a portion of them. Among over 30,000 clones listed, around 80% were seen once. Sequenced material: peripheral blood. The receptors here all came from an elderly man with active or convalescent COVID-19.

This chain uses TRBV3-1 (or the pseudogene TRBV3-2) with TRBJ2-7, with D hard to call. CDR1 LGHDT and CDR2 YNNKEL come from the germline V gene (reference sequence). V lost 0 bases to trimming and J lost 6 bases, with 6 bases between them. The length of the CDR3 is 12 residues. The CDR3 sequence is CASSQEVGEQYF. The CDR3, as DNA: TGTGCCAGCAGCCAAGAAGTCGGCGAGCAGTACTTC.

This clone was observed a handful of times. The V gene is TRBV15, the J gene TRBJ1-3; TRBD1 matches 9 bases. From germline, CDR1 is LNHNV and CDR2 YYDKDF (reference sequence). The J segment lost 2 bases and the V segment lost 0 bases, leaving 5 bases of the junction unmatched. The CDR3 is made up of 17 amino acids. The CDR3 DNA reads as TGTGCCACCAGCAGAGATCCTCGACAGGGGGCTGGAAACACCATATATTTT. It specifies CATSRDPRQGAGNTIYF.

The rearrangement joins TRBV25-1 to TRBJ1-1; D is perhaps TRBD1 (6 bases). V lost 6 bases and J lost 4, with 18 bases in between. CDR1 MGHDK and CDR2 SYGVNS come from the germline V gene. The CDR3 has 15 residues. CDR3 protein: CASSPYVGAGTEAFF. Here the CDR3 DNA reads TGTGCCAGCAGCCCCTATGTGGGGGCAGGCACTGAAGCTTTCTTT. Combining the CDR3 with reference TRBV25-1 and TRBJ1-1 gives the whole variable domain EADIYQTPRYLVIGTGKKITLECSQTMGHDKMYWYQQDPGMELHLIHYSYGVNSTEKGDLSSESTVSRIRTEHFPLTLESARPSHTSQYLCASSPYVGAGTEAFFGQGTRLTVV.

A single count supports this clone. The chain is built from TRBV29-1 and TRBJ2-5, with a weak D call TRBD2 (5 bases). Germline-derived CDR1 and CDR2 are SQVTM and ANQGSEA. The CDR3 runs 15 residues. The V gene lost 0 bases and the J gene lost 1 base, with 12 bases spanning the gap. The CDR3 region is CSVEDQVAIQETQYF. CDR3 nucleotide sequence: TGCAGCGTTGAAGATCAGGTAGCGATCCAAGAGACCCAGTACTTC.

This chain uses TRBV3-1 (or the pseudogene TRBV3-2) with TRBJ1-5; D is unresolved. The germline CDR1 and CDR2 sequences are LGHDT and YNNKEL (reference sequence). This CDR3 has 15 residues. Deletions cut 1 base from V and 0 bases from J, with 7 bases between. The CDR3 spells CASSQASGSNQPQHF. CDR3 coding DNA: TGTGCCAGCAGCCAAGCGAGCGGTAGCAATCAGCCCCAGCATTTT.

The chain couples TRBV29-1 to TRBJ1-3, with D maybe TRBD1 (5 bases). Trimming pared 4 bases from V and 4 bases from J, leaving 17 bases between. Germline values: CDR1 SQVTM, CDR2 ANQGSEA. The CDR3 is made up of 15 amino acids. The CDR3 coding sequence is TGCAGCGTTGTTTTGCCCAGGGAAGCCGGAAACACCATATATTTT. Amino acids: CSVVLPREAGNTIYF.

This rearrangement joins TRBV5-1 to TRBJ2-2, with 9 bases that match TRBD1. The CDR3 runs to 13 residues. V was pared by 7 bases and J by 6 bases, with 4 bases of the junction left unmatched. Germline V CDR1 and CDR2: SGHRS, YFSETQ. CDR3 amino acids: CASRGQGPGELFF. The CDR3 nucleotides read TGCGCCAGCCGAGGACAGGGGCCCGGGGAGCTGTTTTTT. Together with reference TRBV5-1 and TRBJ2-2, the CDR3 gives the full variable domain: KAGVTQTPRYLIKTRGQQVTLSCSPISGHRSVSWYQQTPGQGLQFLFEYFSETQRNKGNFPGRFSGRQFSNSRSEMNVSTLELGDSALYLCASRGQGPGELFFGEGSRLTVL.

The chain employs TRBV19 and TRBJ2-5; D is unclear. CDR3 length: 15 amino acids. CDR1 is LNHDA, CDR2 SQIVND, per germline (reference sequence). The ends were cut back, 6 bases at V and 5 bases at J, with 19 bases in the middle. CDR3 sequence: CASSPQLTGGETQYF. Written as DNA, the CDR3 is TGTGCCAGTAGCCCCCAGCTTACGGGTGGGGAGACCCAGTACTTC.

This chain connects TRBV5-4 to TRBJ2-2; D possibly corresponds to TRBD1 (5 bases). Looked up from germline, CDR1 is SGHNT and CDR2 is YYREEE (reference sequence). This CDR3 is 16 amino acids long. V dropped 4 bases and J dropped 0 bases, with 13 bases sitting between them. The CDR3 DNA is TGTGCCAGCAGCCCGAAAGACAGATCGAACACCGGGGAGCTGTTTTTT. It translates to CASSPKDRSNTGELFF.

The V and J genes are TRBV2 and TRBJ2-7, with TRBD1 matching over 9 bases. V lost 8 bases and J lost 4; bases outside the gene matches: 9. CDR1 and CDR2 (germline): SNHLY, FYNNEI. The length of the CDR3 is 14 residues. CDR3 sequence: CASGPGTGIYEQYF. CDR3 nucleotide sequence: TGTGCCAGCGGCCCGGGGACAGGGATTTACGAGCAGTACTTC.

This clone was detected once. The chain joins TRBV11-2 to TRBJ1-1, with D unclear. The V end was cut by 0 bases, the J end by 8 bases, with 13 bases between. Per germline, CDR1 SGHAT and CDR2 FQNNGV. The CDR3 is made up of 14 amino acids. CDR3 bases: TGTGCCAGCAGCTTAGATATATATGGAGGCGAAGCTTTCTTT. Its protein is CASSLDIYGGEAFF.